This TCR beta chain was captured by sequencing in a study of T cells after yellow fever vaccination. Points from the study as a whole: Weaker in magnitude, the secondary response showed a faster peak on day 5 versus 15. A minor fraction of clonotypes spanned both CD4 and CD8 compartments. Sorted repertoires could include abundant contaminating clonotypes from bulk cells.

From the 5' RACE reads, TCRdb called clonotypes with MiXCR, one entry per CDR3 protein. The sample records some 670,000 distinct CDR3 sequences, roughly an eighth being singletons. Germline V gene data show CDR1 as MNHEY and CDR2 as SMNVEV (reference sequence). V lost 8 bases, J lost 0 bases, and 8 bases stayed unmatched. This CDR3 contains 15 residues. This clonotype has a handful of counts. Its antigen is still unknown. This rearrangement joins TRBV27 to TRBJ2-3; TRBD1 aligns across 7 bases. The TCR comes from a man aged 25-45 years who received the YFV17D yellow fever vaccine. The source material was PBMCs, sampled on the day of the yellow fever booster vaccination. The CDR3 DNA is TGTGCCAGCCGCCCAGGGGGAACTAGCACAGATACGCAGTATTTT. Residues: CASRPGGTSTDTQYF.